The present T cell receptor (beta chain) was sequenced within a study of cytomegalovirus exposure and HLA in healthy donors. Clones were sequenced by immunoSEQ multiplex PCR, and TCRdb holds only the in-frame ones, with some missing. The data hold 130,000 or so clones, with just under 90% observed a single time. V lost 10 bases, J lost 4 bases, and 16 bases lay in between. This CDR3 contains 13 residues. Germline V gene data show CDR1 as MNHEY and CDR2 as SVGAGI. This clone was detected once. The TCR comes from a young man in good health and CMV-seronegative. The V call is TRBV6-5, the J call TRBJ1-1; no firm D call. Input material: PBMCs. CDR3 region: CATVNSIVTEAFF. CDR3 nucleotide sequence: TGTGCCACCGTAAACAGTATTGTCACTGAAGCTTTCTTT.